The clone carrying this T cell receptor (beta chain) was seen a handful of times. Its antigen is not known. The primer mix had 60 Vbeta and 13 Jbeta primers. Libraries were prepared by immunoSEQ multiplex PCR; TCRdb keeps only in-frame clonotypes and omits some of them. The table has approximately 210,000 clones, 70% to 80% seen once; the top ten hold 0.39%. Each of the donors was a healthy bone marrow donor. These data originate in a study of cytomegalovirus exposure and HLA in healthy donors. General study points: The availability of immune exposure information extended only to CMV serostatus. In a later analysis, TCR beta V- and J-gene trimming showed a link to a missense DCLRE1C variant. Earlier analysis yielded a pattern in which most TCR beta V segments were productive about 90% or about 30% of the time.

Per the germline V gene, CDR1 is SGHTS and CDR2 is YDEGEE. V lost 4 bases, J lost 8 bases, and 11 bases stayed unmatched. The CDR3 is 15 amino acids. This clonotype was sampled from a male donor in good health and CMV-seropositive. The chain links TRBV5-8 to TRBJ1-4; 7 bases are a match to TRBD1. The sample consisted of PBMCs. CDR3 protein: CASSLGQVGGEKLFF. CDR3 in DNA: TGTGCCAGCAGCCTCGGACAGGTCGGTGGCGAAAAACTGTTTTTT.